Listed below are T cell receptor beta chains from one sample, sequenced in a study of blood T cell repertoires in COVID-19. Here immunoSEQ multiplex PCR was the method, and the copy in TCRdb shows in-frame clones only, minus some. The sample lists over 75,000 clones, approximately 87% occurring once. Sequencing was carried out using peripheral blood. These receptors originate from a human donor in a cohort sampled during active COVID-19. The CDR3 runs from the conserved cysteine through the conserved F or W. D genes are given only for firm matches. Rows give clone size only sometimes, using once, few, many, or a class for an expanded clone.

clone_size: .
v_call: TRBV4-3
d_call: .
j_call: TRBJ2-6
cdr3_aa: CASSQGGTGANVLTF
cdr3_nt: TGCGCCAGCAGCCAAGGGGGGACAGGGGCCAACGTCCTGACTTTC

clone_size: .
v_call: TRBV10-2
d_call: .
j_call: TRBJ1-2
cdr3_aa: CASSDSRRQDPNTNYGYTF
cdr3_nt: TGCGCCAGCAGTGACTCCCGGCGACAGGACCCTAACACTAACTATGGCTACACCTTC

clone_size: .
v_call: TRBV9
d_call: TRBD1
j_call: TRBJ1-1
cdr3_aa: CASSGVTGGTEAFF
cdr3_nt: TGTGCCAGCAGCGGGGTGACAGGGGGCACTGAAGCTTTCTTT

clone_size: .
v_call: TRBV7-9
d_call: TRBD1
j_call: TRBJ1-2
cdr3_aa: CASSRDRNYGYTF
cdr3_nt: TGTGCCAGCAGCCGGGACAGAAACTATGGCTACACCTTC

clone_size: .
v_call: TRBV7-2
d_call: .
j_call: TRBJ2-1
cdr3_aa: CASSTRQSSYNEQFF
cdr3_nt: TGTGCCAGCAGCACACGACAGAGCTCCTACAATGAGCAGTTCTTC

clone_size: .
v_call: TRBV18
d_call: .
j_call: TRBJ2-7
cdr3_aa: CASSPPIYEDNAYEQYF
cdr3_nt: TGTGCCAGCTCACCACCGATATATGAGGACAATGCCTACGAGCAGTACTTC

clone_size: .
v_call: TRBV19
d_call: .
j_call: TRBJ1-5
cdr3_aa: CASTLSGGGFGPQHF
cdr3_nt: TGTGCCAGTACCCTGTCCGGCGGCGGTTTTGGTCCCCAGCATTTT

clone_size: few
v_call: TRBV7-9
d_call: .
j_call: TRBJ2-7
cdr3_aa: CASSSTGTNEQYF
cdr3_nt: TGTGCCAGCAGCTCAACAGGGACTAACGAGCAGTACTTC

clone_size: once
v_call: TRBV6-1
d_call: TRBD1
j_call: TRBJ2-7
cdr3_aa: CASSETGGVTYEQYF
cdr3_nt: TGTGCCAGCAGTGAAACAGGGGGCGTGACATACGAGCAGTACTTC

clone_size: .
v_call: TRBV19
d_call: TRBD1
j_call: TRBJ1-6
cdr3_aa: CASSMGDRGNSPLHF
cdr3_nt: TGTGCCAGTAGTATGGGGGACAGGGGCAATTCACCCCTCCACTTT

clone_size: .
v_call: TRBV30
d_call: .
j_call: TRBJ2-6
cdr3_aa: CAWSMDSWANVLTF
cdr3_nt: TGTGCCTGGAGTATGGACAGCTGGGCCAACGTCCTGACTTTC

clone_size: .
v_call: TRBV6-5
d_call: TRBD1
j_call: TRBJ2-7
cdr3_aa: CASSYSYDRVTYEQYF
cdr3_nt: TGTGCCAGCAGTTACTCATACGACAGGGTAACATACGAGCAGTACTTC

clone_size: .
v_call: TRBV7-8
d_call: .
j_call: TRBJ2-5
cdr3_aa: CASSLMSDSQNF
cdr3_nt: TGTGCCAGCAGCCTCATGTCGGACAGTCAGAACTTC

clone_size: few
v_call: TRBV3-1/TRBV3-2
d_call: TRBD2
j_call: TRBJ2-2
cdr3_aa: CASSEGTSGRTENTGELFF
cdr3_nt: TGTGCCAGCAGCGAAGGGACTAGCGGGAGGACAGAGAACACCGGGGAGCTGTTTTTT

clone_size: .
v_call: TRBV6-4
d_call: TRBD2
j_call: TRBJ2-1
cdr3_aa: CASSDSGTTYENEQFF
cdr3_nt: TGTGCCAGCAGTGACTCCGGGACTACTTACGAAAATGAGCAGTTCTTC

clone_size: .
v_call: TRBV18
d_call: TRBD1
j_call: TRBJ2-1
cdr3_aa: CASSPGTGSSYNEQFF
cdr3_nt: TGTGCCAGCTCACCAGGGACAGGGAGCTCCTACAATGAGCAGTTCTTC

clone_size: .
v_call: TRBV5-1
d_call: TRBD2
j_call: TRBJ2-2
cdr3_aa: CASSLFRGGTGELFF
cdr3_nt: TGCGCCAGCAGCTTGTTCCGGGGGGGCACCGGGGAGCTGTTTTTT

clone_size: .
v_call: TRBV6-6
d_call: TRBD2
j_call: TRBJ2-3
cdr3_aa: CASSPTSGGVDTQYF
cdr3_nt: TGTGCCAGCAGTCCGACTAGCGGGGGGGTTGATACGCAGTATTTT

clone_size: .
v_call: TRBV27
d_call: TRBD2
j_call: TRBJ2-7
cdr3_aa: CASSTVAGSSYEQYF
cdr3_nt: TGTGCCAGCAGTACTGTAGCGGGAAGCTCCTACGAGCAGTACTTC

clone_size: .
v_call: TRBV11-2
d_call: .
j_call: TRBJ2-2
cdr3_aa: CASSLDNTNTGELFF
cdr3_nt: TGTGCCAGCAGCTTAGATAATACAAACACCGGGGAGCTGTTTTTT

clone_size: .
v_call: TRBV6-1
d_call: TRBD2
j_call: TRBJ2-5
cdr3_aa: CASSDGGGQETQYF
cdr3_nt: TGTGCCAGCAGTGACGGCGGGGGGCAAGAGACCCAGTACTTC

clone_size: .
v_call: TRBV9
d_call: TRBD1
j_call: TRBJ1-2
cdr3_aa: CASSGPRTPGQGTGYGYTF
cdr3_nt: TGTGCCAGCAGCGGACCCCGGACCCCGGGACAGGGGACTGGCTATGGCTACACCTTC

clone_size: .
v_call: TRBV30
d_call: TRBD1
j_call: TRBJ2-5
cdr3_aa: CAWSVGGEETQYF
cdr3_nt: TGTGCCTGGAGTGTAGGGGGCGAGGAGACCCAGTACTTC

clone_size: .
v_call: TRBV25-1
d_call: TRBD1
j_call: TRBJ2-5
cdr3_aa: CASSDDRGQETQYF
cdr3_nt: TGTGCCAGCAGTGACGACAGGGGGCAAGAGACCCAGTACTTC

clone_size: few
v_call: TRBV10-1
d_call: TRBD2
j_call: TRBJ2-7
cdr3_aa: CASSDGTSKKEQYF
cdr3_nt: TGCGCCAGCAGTGACGGGACTAGCAAAAAAGAGCAGTACTTC

clone_size: .
v_call: TRBV11-3
d_call: TRBD2
j_call: TRBJ2-2
cdr3_aa: CASSKGLAGGPGELFF
cdr3_nt: TGTGCCAGCAGCAAAGGACTAGCGGGAGGGCCCGGGGAGCTGTTTTTT

clone_size: .
v_call: TRBV2
d_call: TRBD1
j_call: TRBJ2-2
cdr3_aa: CASSPRTGEAGELFF
cdr3_nt: TGTGCCAGCAGTCCACGGACAGGGGAGGCCGGGGAGCTGTTTTTT

clone_size: .
v_call: TRBV18
d_call: TRBD1
j_call: TRBJ1-1
cdr3_aa: CASSPRMGQGASEAFF
cdr3_nt: TGTGCCAGCTCACCTAGGATGGGACAGGGGGCGTCTGAAGCTTTCTTT

clone_size: .
v_call: TRBV10-1
d_call: TRBD2
j_call: TRBJ2-5
cdr3_aa: CASSESAGGKETQYF
cdr3_nt: TGCGCCAGCAGTGAGTCGGCGGGAGGGAAAGAGACCCAGTACTTC

clone_size: .
v_call: TRBV9
d_call: .
j_call: TRBJ1-2
cdr3_aa: CASSVALGLNYGYTF
cdr3_nt: TGTGCCAGCAGCGTAGCGCTGGGGCTGAACTATGGCTACACCTTC

clone_size: .
v_call: TRBV29-1
d_call: .
j_call: TRBJ2-1
cdr3_aa: CSVHGGGISYNEQFF
cdr3_nt: TGCAGCGTCCATGGAGGCGGGATCTCCTACAATGAGCAGTTCTTC